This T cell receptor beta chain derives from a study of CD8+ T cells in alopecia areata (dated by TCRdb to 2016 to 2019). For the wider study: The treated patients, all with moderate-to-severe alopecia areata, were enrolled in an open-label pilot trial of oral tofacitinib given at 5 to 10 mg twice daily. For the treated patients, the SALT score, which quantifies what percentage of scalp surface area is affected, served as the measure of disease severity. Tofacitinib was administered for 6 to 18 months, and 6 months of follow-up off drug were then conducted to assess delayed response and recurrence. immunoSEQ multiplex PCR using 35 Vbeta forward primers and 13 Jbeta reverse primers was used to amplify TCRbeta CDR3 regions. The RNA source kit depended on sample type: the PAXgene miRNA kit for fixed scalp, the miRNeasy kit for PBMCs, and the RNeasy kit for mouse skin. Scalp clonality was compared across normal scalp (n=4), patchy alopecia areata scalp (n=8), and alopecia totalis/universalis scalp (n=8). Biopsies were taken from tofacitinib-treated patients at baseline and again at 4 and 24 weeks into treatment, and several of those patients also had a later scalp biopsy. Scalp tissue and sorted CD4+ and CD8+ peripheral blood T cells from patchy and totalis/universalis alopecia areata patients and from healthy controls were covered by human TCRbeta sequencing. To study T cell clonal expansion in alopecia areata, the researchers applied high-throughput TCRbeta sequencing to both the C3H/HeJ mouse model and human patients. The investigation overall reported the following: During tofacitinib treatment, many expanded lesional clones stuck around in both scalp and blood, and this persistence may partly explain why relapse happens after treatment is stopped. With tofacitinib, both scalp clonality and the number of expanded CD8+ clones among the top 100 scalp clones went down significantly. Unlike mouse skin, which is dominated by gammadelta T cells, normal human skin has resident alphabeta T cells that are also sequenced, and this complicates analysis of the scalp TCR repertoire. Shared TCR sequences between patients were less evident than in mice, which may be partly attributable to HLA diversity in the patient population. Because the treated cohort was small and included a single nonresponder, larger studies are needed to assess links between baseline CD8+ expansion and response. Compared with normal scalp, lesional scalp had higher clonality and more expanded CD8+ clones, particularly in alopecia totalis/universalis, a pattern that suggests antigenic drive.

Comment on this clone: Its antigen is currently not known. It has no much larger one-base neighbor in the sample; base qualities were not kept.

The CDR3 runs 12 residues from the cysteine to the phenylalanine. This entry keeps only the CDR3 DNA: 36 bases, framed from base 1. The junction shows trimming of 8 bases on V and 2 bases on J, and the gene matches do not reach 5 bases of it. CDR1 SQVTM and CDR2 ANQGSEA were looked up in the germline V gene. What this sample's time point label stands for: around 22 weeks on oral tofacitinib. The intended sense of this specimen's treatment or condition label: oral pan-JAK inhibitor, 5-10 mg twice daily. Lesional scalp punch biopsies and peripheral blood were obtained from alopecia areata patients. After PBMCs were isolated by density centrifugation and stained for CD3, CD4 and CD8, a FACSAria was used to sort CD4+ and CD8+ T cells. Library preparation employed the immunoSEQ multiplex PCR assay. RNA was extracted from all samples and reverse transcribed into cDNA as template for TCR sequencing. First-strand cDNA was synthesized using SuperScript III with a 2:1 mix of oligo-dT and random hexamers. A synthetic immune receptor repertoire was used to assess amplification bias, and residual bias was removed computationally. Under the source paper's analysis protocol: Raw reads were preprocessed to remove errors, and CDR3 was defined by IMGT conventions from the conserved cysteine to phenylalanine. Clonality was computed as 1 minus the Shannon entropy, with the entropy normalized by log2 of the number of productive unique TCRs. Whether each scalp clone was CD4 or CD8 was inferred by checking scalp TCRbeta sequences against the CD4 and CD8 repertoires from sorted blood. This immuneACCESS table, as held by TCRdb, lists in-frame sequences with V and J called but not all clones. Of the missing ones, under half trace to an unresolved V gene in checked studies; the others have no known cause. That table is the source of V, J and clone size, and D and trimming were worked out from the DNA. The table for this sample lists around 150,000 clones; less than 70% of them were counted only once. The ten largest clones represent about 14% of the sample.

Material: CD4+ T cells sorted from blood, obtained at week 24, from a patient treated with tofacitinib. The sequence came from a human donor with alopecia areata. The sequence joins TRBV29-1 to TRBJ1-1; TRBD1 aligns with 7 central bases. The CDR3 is CSSRDSNTEAFF. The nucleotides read TGCAGCTCCCGGGACAGTAACACTGAAGCTTTCTTT.